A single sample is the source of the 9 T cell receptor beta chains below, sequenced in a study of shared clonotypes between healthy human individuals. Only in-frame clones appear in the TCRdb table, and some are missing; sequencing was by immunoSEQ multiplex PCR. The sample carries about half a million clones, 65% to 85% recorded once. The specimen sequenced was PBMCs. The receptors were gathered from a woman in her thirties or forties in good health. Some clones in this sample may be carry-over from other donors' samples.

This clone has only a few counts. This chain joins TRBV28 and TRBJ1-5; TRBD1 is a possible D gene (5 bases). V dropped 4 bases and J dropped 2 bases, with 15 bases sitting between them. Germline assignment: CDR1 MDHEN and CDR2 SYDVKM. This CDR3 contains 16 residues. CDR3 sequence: CASSSPGGGGNQPQHF. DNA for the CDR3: TGTGCCAGCAGTTCCCCTGGGGGAGGCGGCAATCAGCCCCAGCATTTT.

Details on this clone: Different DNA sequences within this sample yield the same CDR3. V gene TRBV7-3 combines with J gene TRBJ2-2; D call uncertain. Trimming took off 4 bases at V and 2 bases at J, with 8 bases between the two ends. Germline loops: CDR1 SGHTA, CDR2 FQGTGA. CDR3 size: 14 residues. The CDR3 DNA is TGTGCCAGCAGCTCGGGCCCAAACACCGGGGAGCTGTTTTTT. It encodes CASSSGPNTGELFF.

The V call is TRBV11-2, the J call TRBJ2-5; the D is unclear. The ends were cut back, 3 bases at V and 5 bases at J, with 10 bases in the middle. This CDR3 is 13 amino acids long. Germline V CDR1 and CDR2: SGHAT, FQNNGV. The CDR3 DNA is TGTGCCAGCAGCTTTCCGCGAAGCGAGACCCAGTACTTC. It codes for CASSFPRSETQYF.

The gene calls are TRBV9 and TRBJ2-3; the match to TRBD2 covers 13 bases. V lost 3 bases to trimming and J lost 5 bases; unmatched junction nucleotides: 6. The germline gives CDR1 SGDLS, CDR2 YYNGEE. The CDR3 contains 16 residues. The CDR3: CASSGTSGRAGDTQYF. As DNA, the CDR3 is TGTGCCAGCAGCGGAACTAGCGGGAGGGCCGGAGATACGCAGTATTTT.

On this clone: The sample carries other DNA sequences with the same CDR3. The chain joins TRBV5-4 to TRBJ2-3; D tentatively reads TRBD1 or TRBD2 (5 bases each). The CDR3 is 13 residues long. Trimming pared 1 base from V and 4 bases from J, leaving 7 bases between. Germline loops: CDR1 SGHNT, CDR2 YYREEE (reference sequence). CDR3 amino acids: CASSLRGPDTQYF. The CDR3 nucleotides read TGTGCCAGCAGCTTGCGGGGACCAGATACGCAGTATTTT.

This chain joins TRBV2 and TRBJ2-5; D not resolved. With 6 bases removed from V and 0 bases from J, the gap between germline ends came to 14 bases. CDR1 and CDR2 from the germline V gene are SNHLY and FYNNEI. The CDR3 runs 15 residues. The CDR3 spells CASSGWGFDQETQYF. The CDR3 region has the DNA TGTGCCAGCAGCGGCTGGGGTTTTGACCAAGAGACCCAGTACTTC.

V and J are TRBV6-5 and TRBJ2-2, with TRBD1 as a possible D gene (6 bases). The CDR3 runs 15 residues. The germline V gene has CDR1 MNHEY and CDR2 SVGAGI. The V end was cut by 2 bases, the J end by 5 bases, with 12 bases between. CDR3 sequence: CASSYRRTVTGELFF. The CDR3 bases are TGTGCCAGCAGTTACCGCCGGACAGTTACCGGGGAGCTGTTTTTT.

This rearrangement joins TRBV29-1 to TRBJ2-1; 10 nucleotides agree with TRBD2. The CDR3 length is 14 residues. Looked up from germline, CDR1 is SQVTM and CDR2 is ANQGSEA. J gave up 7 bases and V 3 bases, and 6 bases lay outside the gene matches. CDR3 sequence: CSVDPTSGRNEQFF. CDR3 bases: TGCAGCGTTGATCCGACTAGCGGGCGAAATGAGCAGTTCTTC.

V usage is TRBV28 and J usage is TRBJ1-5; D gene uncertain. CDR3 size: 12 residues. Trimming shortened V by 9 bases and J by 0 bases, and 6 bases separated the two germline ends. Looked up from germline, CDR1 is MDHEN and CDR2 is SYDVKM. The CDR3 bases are TGTGCCAGTGGATATAGCAATCAGCCCCAGCATTTT. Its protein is CASGYSNQPQHF.